This T cell receptor beta chain was sequenced for a study of shared clonotypes between healthy human individuals. V lost 8 bases and J lost 5, with 16 bases in between. The germline V gene encodes CDR1 MNHEY and CDR2 SMNVEV (reference sequence). CDR3 length equals 14 residues. TCRdb keeps only in-frame clones here, not all; method: immunoSEQ multiplex PCR. Of some 1 million clones in the sample, about 70% were seen once. The genes are TRBV27 and TRBJ2-1; a possible D gene is TRBD2 (5 bases). The receptor's source is a man younger than 35 in good health. Sample: memory CD4+ T cells sorted from blood. This sample's subset: CD45RA-negative fraction. The CDR3 nucleotides read TGTGCCAGCGGGCTACTAGTACGGCACAATGAGCAGTTCTTC. Amino acid sequence: CASGLLVRHNEQFF.